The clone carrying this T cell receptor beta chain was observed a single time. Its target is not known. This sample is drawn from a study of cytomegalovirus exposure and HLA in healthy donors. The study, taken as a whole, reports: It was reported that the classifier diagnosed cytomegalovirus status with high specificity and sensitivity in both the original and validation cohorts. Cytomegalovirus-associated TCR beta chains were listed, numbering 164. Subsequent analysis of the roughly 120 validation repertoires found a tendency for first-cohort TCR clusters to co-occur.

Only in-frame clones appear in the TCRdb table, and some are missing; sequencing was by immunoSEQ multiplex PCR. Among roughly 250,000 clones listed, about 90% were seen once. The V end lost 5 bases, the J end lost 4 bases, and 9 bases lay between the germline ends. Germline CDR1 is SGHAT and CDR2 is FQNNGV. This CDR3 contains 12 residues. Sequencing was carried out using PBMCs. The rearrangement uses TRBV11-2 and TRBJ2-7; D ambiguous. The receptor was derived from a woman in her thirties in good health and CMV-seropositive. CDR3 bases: TGTGCCAGCAGCCAGACTCGATACGAGCAGTACTTC. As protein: CASSQTRYEQYF.